A single sample is the source of the 26 T cell receptor beta chains below, sequenced in a study of blood T cell repertoires in COVID-19 (dated by TCRdb to the early 2020s). Libraries were made using the immunoSEQ multiplex PCR assay. Here the immuneACCESS table is served through TCRdb, limited to in-frame sequences with V and J called. Missing clones are a known gap in these copies; in checked studies unresolved V genes cover under half, and the rest lacks a known reason. The sample data list approximately 150,000 clones, and just over 85% of these were observed just once. Of the sample, about 1.5% is held by the ten largest clones. Sequencing input: peripheral blood. These receptors were collected from a woman aged 55-75 years with acute or convalescent COVID-19.

This chain uses TRBV27 with TRBJ2-7; tentatively, D is TRBD2 (5 bases). V lost 3 bases to trimming and J lost 2 bases, with 11 bases between them. From germline, CDR1 is MNHEY and CDR2 SMNVEV (reference sequence). The CDR3 extends over 14 amino acids. The chain's CDR3 is CASSLQGSPYEQYF. In nucleotides, the CDR3 is TGTGCCAGCAGTTTGCAAGGGAGTCCCTACGAGCAGTACTTC.

The chain uses TRBV18 and TRBJ1-3, with D possibly TRBD1 on 6 matching bases. The length of the CDR3 is 17 residues. V was shortened by 2 bases and J by 0 bases, with 14 bases between the two germline ends. CDR1 KGHSH and CDR2 LQKENI come from the germline V gene. Here the CDR3 DNA reads TGTGCCAGCTCACCATCGGGACATTATCGCTCTGGAAACACCATATATTTT. Protein sequence: CASSPSGHYRSGNTIYF.

The chain couples TRBV7-6 to TRBJ2-7; D perhaps matches TRBD2 (5 bases). The CDR3 covers 13 residues. The germline V and J ends were trimmed by 0 bases and 7 bases, with 10 bases remaining between them. Germline CDR1 is SGHVS and CDR2 is FNYEAQ. The CDR3 spells CASSLAFRGEQYF. In DNA form, the CDR3 reads TGTGCCAGCAGCTTAGCTTTCCGGGGTGAGCAGTACTTC.

CDR3: CASSYSPPGQGTEAFF. As DNA, the CDR3 is TGTGCCAGCAGTTACTCCCCCCCGGGACAGGGTACTGAAGCTTTCTTT. The chain links TRBV6-5 to TRBJ1-1, with 9 bases matching TRBD1. This CDR3 contains 16 residues. The germline V gene has CDR1 MNHEY and CDR2 SVGAGI. The J segment lost 5 bases and the V segment lost 0 bases, leaving 7 bases of the junction unmatched.

The rearrangement links TRBV28 to TRBJ2-1, with TRBD2 as a possible D gene (5 bases). V shed 6 bases and J shed 0 bases, with 15 bases lying between them. This CDR3 spans 16 amino acids. Germline V gene sequence: CDR1 MDHEN, CDR2 SYDVKM. Here the CDR3 reads CASREIRRSSYNEQFF. Here the CDR3 DNA reads TGTGCCAGCAGGGAGATACGGAGGAGCTCCTACAATGAGCAGTTCTTC.

V gene TRBV12-3 or TRBV12-4 combines with J gene TRBJ1-1; D might be TRBD1 (6 bases). The CDR3 is 13 amino acids. Trimming cost V 10 bases and J 4 bases, with 16 bases left between them. CDR3 amino acids: CAIGWGGPTEAFF. The CDR3 DNA sequence: TGTGCCATCGGGTGGGGGGGGCCCACTGAAGCTTTCTTT.

The genes are TRBV21-1 and TRBJ1-2. TRBV21-1 is a documented pseudogene. This CDR3 has 17 residues. The CDR3 spells CASSPGGLVIANYGYTF. CDR3 nucleotide sequence: TGTGCCAGCAGCCCCGGGGGGCTGGTAATAGCTAACTATGGCTACACCTTC.

The rearrangement joins TRBV13 to TRBJ2-7, with D possibly being TRBD1 (6 bases). This CDR3 has 17 amino acids. CDR1 is PRHDT, CDR2 FYEKMQ, per germline (reference sequence). The germline V and J ends were trimmed by 3 bases and 2 bases, with 20 bases remaining between them. The CDR3 sequence is CASSFTGSLHGAYEQYF. The CDR3 region has the DNA TGTGCCAGCAGCTTTACAGGGTCTCTTCACGGCGCCTACGAGCAGTACTTC.

The V and J genes are TRBV28 and TRBJ1-2; TRBD1 matches at 8 bases. V shed 7 bases, J shed 4 bases, and the junction held 8 bases outside the gene matches. Germline V gives CDR1 MDHEN, CDR2 SYDVKM. This CDR3 contains 14 residues. The DNA of the CDR3 is TGTGCCAGCATTCTCAGGGGGCAGAGCTATGGCTACACCTTC. The encoded protein is CASILRGQSYGYTF.

This rearrangement joins TRBV10-3 to TRBJ2-1; TRBD2 aligns across 10 bases. V dropped 3 bases and J dropped 7; count of bases not matched to a gene: 9. Germline CDR1 reads ENHRY; CDR2 reads SYGVKD. This CDR3 has 16 amino acids. The DNA of the CDR3 is TGTGCCATCAGTGACCCAACTAGCGGGGCGTGGAATGAGCAGTTCTTC. Its protein is CAISDPTSGAWNEQFF.

The chain is built from TRBV6-5 and TRBJ1-1; 9 bases line up with TRBD1. The trim removed 6 bases at V and 12 bases at J, leaving 8 bases unmatched. The CDR3 contains 12 residues. Germline V gene lookup returns CDR1 MNHEY and CDR2 SVGAGI. The CDR3 is CASRGQGGLTFF. DNA for the CDR3: TGTGCCAGCAGGGGACAGGGTGGCTTGACTTTCTTT.

The V call is TRBV7-2, the J call TRBJ2-7; perhaps TRBD1 as D (5 bases). The CDR3 contains 16 residues. Germline V CDR1 and CDR2: SGHTA, FQGNSA. V lost 1 base and J 3 bases, leaving 16 bases between the germline ends. CDR3 in DNA: TGTGCCAGCAGCTTAGAGGAGACAGTACCGGGCTACGAGCAGTACTTC. Protein sequence: CASSLEETVPGYEQYF.

V usage is TRBV30 and J usage is TRBJ1-6; tentative D call: TRBD1 (6 bases). Trimming shortened V by 4 bases and J by 10 bases, and 20 bases separated the two germline ends. The CDR3 totals 15 residues. Germline V lookup: CDR1 GTSNPN, CDR2 SVGIG (reference sequence). The CDR3: CAWTLSRGGGSPLHF. The CDR3 DNA is TGTGCCTGGACCCTCTCCAGAGGGGGTGGCTCACCCCTCCACTTT.

In DNA, the CDR3 is TGTGCCAGTAGTATGACGGCCTCGGGGAGCACTGAAGCTTTCTTT. It yields the protein CASSMTASGSTEAFF. This chain uses TRBV19 with TRBJ1-1, with D uncertain. The CDR3 covers 15 residues. Germline V lookup: CDR1 LNHDA, CDR2 SQIVND (reference sequence). The germline V and J ends were trimmed by 3 bases and 4 bases, with 15 bases remaining between them.

The chain is built from TRBV7-3 and TRBJ2-7; TRBD1 aligns across 7 bases. This CDR3 is built from 16 residues. The ends lost 5 bases at V and 5 bases at J; junction bases unmatched: 15. CDR1 is SGHTA, CDR2 FQGTGA, per germline. As DNA, the CDR3 is TGTGCCAGCAGCCTGAACCGGGACAGCCGCCCGGACGAGCAGTACTTC. Translation gives CASSLNRDSRPDEQYF.

V is TRBV14 and J is TRBJ1-1; possibly TRBD1 for D (6 bases). This CDR3 region has 13 residues. V was trimmed by 0 bases and J by 9 bases, leaving 11 bases between them. Germline V gene lookup returns CDR1 SGHDN and CDR2 FVKESK. DNA of the CDR3: TGTGCCAGCAGCCAAGACGTTACAGGGCAAGCTTTCTTT. Amino acids: CASSQDVTGQAFF.

For the CDR3, the DNA is TGTGCCATCAGTGAGTTGACAAGCACTGAAGCTTTCTTT. As protein: CAISELTSTEAFF. The chain employs TRBV10-3 and TRBJ1-1; D gene unclear. Germline V gives CDR1 ENHRY, CDR2 SYGVKD. V shed 1 base and J shed 4 bases, with 7 bases lying between them. This CDR3 region has 13 residues.

The J gene is TRBJ1-2, the V gene TRBV7-9, with 8 bases identical to TRBD1. V shed 3 bases, J shed 8 bases, and the junction held 5 bases outside the gene matches. CDR3 length equals 13 residues. Germline-derived CDR1 and CDR2 are SEHNR and FQNEAQ (reference sequence). The CDR3 DNA reads as TGTGCCAGCAGCTTGACAGGGGCTGGAGGCTACACCTTC. Residues: CASSLTGAGGYTF.

This rearrangement joins TRBV6-1 to TRBJ1-2; 7 positions match TRBD1. The germline CDR1 and CDR2 sequences are MNHNS and SASEGT. This CDR3 is 14 amino acids long. V gave up 7 bases and J gave up 2 bases; unmatched junction bases: 7. CDR3: CASTDGQVNYGYTF. In DNA, the CDR3 is TGTGCCAGCACAGACGGACAGGTGAACTATGGCTACACCTTC.

This sequence joins TRBV5-1 and TRBJ2-5, with TRBD2 identical over 10 bases. The germline CDR1 and CDR2 sequences are SGHRS and YFSETQ. The CDR3 consists of 15 residues. The V and J ends lost 0 bases and 5 bases, in that order; junction bases with no gene match: 4. The CDR3 sequence: CASSLGSSGGETQYF. CDR3 sequence (DNA): TGCGCCAGCAGCTTGGGGAGTAGCGGGGGGGAGACCCAGTACTTC.

The V and J genes are TRBV7-2 and TRBJ1-3, with a tentative D call TRBD1 (5 bases). This CDR3 is 14 amino acids long. Trimming stripped 7 bases from V and 0 bases from J, with 10 bases between. Looked up from germline, CDR1 is SGHTA and CDR2 is FQGNSA. In DNA form, the CDR3 reads TGTGCCAGCACCTGGGGACTCTCTGGAAACACCATATATTTT. This sequence encodes CASTWGLSGNTIYF.

This sequence joins TRBV20-1 and TRBJ2-1, with 10 nucleotides matching TRBD2. Trimming removed 3 bases from V and 9 bases from J; junction bases left unmatched: 11. Germline CDR1 DFQATT, CDR2 SNEGSKA (reference sequence). The CDR3 is made up of 15 amino acids. CDR3 bases: TGCAGTGCTAGTCTGATTAGCGGGGGGCCGGGTGAGCAGTTCTTC. Protein sequence: CSASLISGGPGEQFF.

The CDR3 loop is CASSAPNTEAFF. In DNA form, the CDR3 reads TGTGCCAGCAGCGCCCCAAACACTGAAGCTTTCTTT. V usage is TRBV9 and J usage is TRBJ1-1; D not certain. The V end was cut by 3 bases, the J end by 2 bases, with 5 bases between. The germline V gene has CDR1 SGDLS and CDR2 YYNGEE. The CDR3 is 12 amino acids.

The chain combines TRBV5-6 with TRBJ2-7; 8 bases are a match to TRBD1. Trimming removed 2 bases from V and 7 bases from J; junction bases left unmatched: 11. The CDR3 has 15 residues. The germline V gene encodes CDR1 SGHDT and CDR2 YYEEEE. CDR3 DNA: TGTGCCAGCAGCTTACCGGGACAGGTGGCCTTGGAGCAGTACTTC. Encoded protein: CASSLPGQVALEQYF.

The rearrangement links TRBV18 to TRBJ1-6, with D possibly matching TRBD1 (6 bases). The ends were cut back, 3 bases at V and 0 bases at J, with 15 bases in the middle. This CDR3 contains 18 residues. The germline V gene has CDR1 KGHSH and CDR2 LQKENI. CDR3 coding DNA: TGTGCCAGCTCACCGGGACACCAGTCTGGCTCCTATAATTCACCCCTCCACTTT. It codes for CASSPGHQSGSYNSPLHF.

J is TRBJ1-4 and V is TRBV7-8; D not certain. V shed 5 bases and J shed 0 bases, with 10 bases lying between them. The CDR3 runs 15 residues. The germline gives CDR1 SGHVS, CDR2 FQNEAQ. The chain's CDR3 is CASSRGITTNEKLFF. The CDR3 nucleotides read TGTGCCAGCAGCCGCGGGATAACAACTAATGAAAAACTGTTTTTT.